The 30 T cell receptor beta chains presented below share a single source sample, sequenced in a study of CD8+ T cells in alopecia areata (dated 2018 in TCRdb). The library was prepared using the immunoSEQ multiplex PCR assay. To provide template for TCR sequencing, every sample had RNA extracted and reverse transcribed into cDNA. This is the immuneACCESS table as TCRdb keeps it, with only in-frame sequences that have V and J called. A part of the clones is gone; compared with another copy, unresolved V genes explain less than half, and the rest is unexplained. This sample is represented by 25,000 to 40,000 clones; approximately 80% of them were singletons. The ten most abundant clones make up over 15% of the sample. Material: NKG2D-low CD8+ T cells sorted from blood. According to the study, the label for this sample's cell subset or site signals: sorted CD8+ NKG2D-low blood T cells. The receptors here all came from a human donor with alopecia areata.

This clone was seen once. The chain joins TRBV4-3 to TRBJ2-2; D is ambiguous. The CDR3 has 14 amino acids. V was clipped by 1 base and J by 2 bases, with 5 bases between them. Looked up from germline, CDR1 is LGHNA and CDR2 is YSLEER. The CDR3 sequence: CASSQGSNTGELFF. For the CDR3, the DNA is TGCGCCAGCAGCCAAGGTTCTAACACCGGGGAGCTGTTTTTT.

The chain couples TRBV4-1 to TRBJ2-7; TRBD2 might be the D (5 bases). Trimming shortened V by 4 bases and J by 1 base, and 8 bases separated the two germline ends. CDR1 and CDR2 (germline): MGHRA, YSYEKL. This CDR3 is built from 13 residues. The CDR3 loop is CASSLRGSYEQYF. CDR3 in DNA: TGCGCCAGCAGCCTACGAGGGTCCTACGAGCAGTACTTC.

The chain couples TRBV7-9 to TRBJ2-2; unclear D gene. Looked up from germline, CDR1 is SEHNR and CDR2 is FQNEAQ (reference sequence). The V end was cut by 3 bases, the J end by 6 bases, with 2 bases between. This CDR3 region has 11 residues. The DNA for the CDR3 is TGTGCCAGCAGCTTCGCCGGGGAGCTGTTTTTT. This gives the protein CASSFAGELFF.

The rearrangement joins TRBV4-3 to TRBJ2-7; possibly TRBD1 for D (6 bases). This CDR3 is built from 15 residues. Germline V lookup: CDR1 LGHNA, CDR2 YSLEER. V lost 1 base and J lost 3, with 13 bases in between. CDR3: CASSQGTGSGYEQYF. The DNA of the CDR3 is TGCGCCAGCAGCCAAGGAACAGGGAGTGGCTACGAGCAGTACTTC.

This clone is a singleton in its sample. The chain uses TRBV29-1 and TRBJ2-2, with TRBD2 matching over 10 bases. The length of the CDR3 is 18 residues. J lost 3 bases, V lost 2 bases, and 12 bases had no gene match. CDR1 and CDR2 (germline): SQVTM, ANQGSEA. The CDR3 bases are TGCAGCGTTGAATTTGGGGCTAGCGGGAGTTACGACACCGGGGAGCTGTTTTTT. Translated: CSVEFGASGSYDTGELFF.

The J gene is TRBJ1-2, the V gene TRBV7-9, with unresolved D. The germline V gene has CDR1 SEHNR and CDR2 FQNEAQ (reference sequence). Trimming took 5 bases from V and 6 from J, leaving 16 bases between them. The CDR3 covers 14 residues. CDR3 residues: CASSLPGQENGYTF. CDR3 in DNA: TGTGCCAGCAGCCTCCCGGGTCAAGAAAATGGCTACACCTTC.

This CDR3 reads CASSPSGAAYEQYV. CDR3 DNA sequence: TGTGCCAGCTCACCATCGGGGGCCGCCTACGAGCAGTACGTC. The rearrangement links TRBV18 to TRBJ2-7; D possibly uses TRBD1 or TRBD2 (6 bases each). The CDR3 runs 14 residues. V was shortened by 2 bases and J by 2 bases, with 10 bases between the two germline ends. CDR1 is KGHSH, CDR2 LQKENI, per germline.

This clone was observed a single time. The chain joins TRBV4-2 to TRBJ2-3; TRBD2 aligns across 12 bases. CDR1 is LGHNA, CDR2 YNFKEQ, per germline. J gave up 1 base and V 5 bases, and 4 bases lay outside the gene matches. The CDR3 is 16 residues long. The CDR3 coding sequence is TGTGCCAGCAGCGCTAGCGGGGGGGCGGGCACAGATACGCAGTATTTT. Amino acids: CASSASGGAGTDTQYF.

The V gene is TRBV4-2, the J gene TRBJ2-5; D ambiguous. The CDR3 spans 12 residues. Looked up from germline, CDR1 is LGHNA and CDR2 is YNFKEQ. With 0 bases removed from V and 4 bases from J, the gap between germline ends came to 3 bases. The CDR3, as DNA: TGTGCCAGCAGCCAAGATAGAGAGACCCAGTACTTC. Protein product: CASSQDRETQYF.

The chain joins TRBV19 to TRBJ2-4; D is unresolved. Germline lookup yields CDR1 LNHDA and CDR2 SQIVND (reference sequence). The CDR3 totals 13 residues. The ends were cut back, 8 bases at V and 5 bases at J, with 13 bases in the middle. CDR3 amino acids: CASCSTTENIQYF. The CDR3 coding sequence is TGTGCCAGTTGTTCCACAACGGAAAACATTCAGTACTTC.

The chain employs TRBV4-3 and TRBJ2-1, with 10 bases lining up with TRBD1. This CDR3 has 15 residues. After removal of 6 bases from V and 5 bases from J, the junction contained 7 bases not matched to a gene. Germline values: CDR1 LGHNA, CDR2 YSLEER. The CDR3 spells CASRQDRGLHNEQFF. The CDR3 region has the DNA TGCGCCAGCAGGCAGGACAGGGGGTTGCACAATGAGCAGTTCTTC.

The chain is built from TRBV2 and TRBJ1-4; no firm D call. The germline gives CDR1 SNHLY, CDR2 FYNNEI. The CDR3 loop spans 17 amino acids. V dropped 1 base and J dropped 2 bases, with 14 bases sitting between them. The CDR3 bases are TGTGCCAGCAGTGAAGGGCCCGAAGGCCTTACTAATGAAAAACTGTTTTTT. Its translation: CASSEGPEGLTNEKLFF.

This clone appeared a few times. The V call is TRBV18, the J call TRBJ2-1, with 8 positions matching TRBD1. The V gene's germline CDR1 is KGHSH and CDR2 LQKENI. The CDR3 spans 14 residues. With V trimmed by 3 bases and J by 3 bases, 1 base remained unmatched. In DNA, the CDR3 is TGTGCCAGCTCACCGACAGGGGACTACAATGAGCAGTTCTTC. The encoded protein is CASSPTGDYNEQFF.

The V and J genes are TRBV4-3 and TRBJ2-3; maybe TRBD2 (7 bases). V was cut by 0 bases and J by 4 bases, with 14 bases left in between. Germline lookup yields CDR1 LGHNA and CDR2 YSLEER. This CDR3 is built from 16 residues. In DNA, the CDR3 is TGCGCCAGCAGCCAAGATCGGGGGGCGTTTTCAGATACGCAGTATTTT. Amino acids: CASSQDRGAFSDTQYF.

The chain uses TRBV4-3 and TRBJ2-1; D is ambiguous. Trimming took off 0 bases at V and 8 bases at J, with 14 bases between the two ends. Germline V gene lookup returns CDR1 LGHNA and CDR2 YSLEER. The CDR3 runs 15 residues. The CDR3, as DNA: TGCGCCAGCAGCCAAGAAAGCGAAATTAAGTATGAGCAGTTCTTC. Translated, it gives CASSQESEIKYEQFF.

The V and J genes are TRBV10-2 and TRBJ2-1; D is unresolved. Germline V gene data show CDR1 as WSHSY and CDR2 as SAAADI. Trimming removed 7 bases at V and 5 bases at J, with 9 bases between. This CDR3 is 12 amino acids long. The CDR3 DNA follows: TGCGCCAGCACCGTGGGGAACAATGAGCAGTTCTTC. It translates to CASTVGNNEQFF.

This rearrangement joins TRBV9 to TRBJ2-2; D remains unclear. The germline V and J ends were trimmed by 4 bases and 6 bases, with 4 bases remaining between them. The germline V gene encodes CDR1 SGDLS and CDR2 YYNGEE. This CDR3 spans 11 amino acids. Here the CDR3 reads CASSFPGELFF. CDR3 bases: TGTGCCAGCAGCTTTCCCGGGGAGCTGTTTTTT. Full variable domain (remainder filled in from reference TRBV9 and TRBJ2-2): DSGVTQTPKHLITATGQRVTLRCSPRSGDLSVYWYQQSLDQGLQFLIQYYNGEERAKGNILERFSAQQFPDLHSELNLSSLELGDSALYFCASSFPGELFFGEGSRLTVL.

The gene calls are TRBV30 and TRBJ1-6, with TRBD1 as a possible D gene (5 bases). This CDR3 contains 14 residues. The V end lost 4 bases, the J end lost 7 bases, and 14 bases lay between the germline ends. CDR1 GTSNPN and CDR2 SVGIG come from the germline V gene (reference sequence). DNA of the CDR3: TGTGCCTGGAACCCGGGACGGGAAAATTCACCCCTCCACTTT. Its translation: CAWNPGRENSPLHF.

J is TRBJ2-7 and V is TRBV18; 13 nucleotides match TRBD2. The CDR3 spans 15 residues. Germline CDR1 KGHSH, CDR2 LQKENI. Trimming took 6 bases from V and 4 from J; bases not matched to a gene: 6. CDR3 region: CASSQTTSGRYEQYF. The CDR3 DNA sequence: TGTGCCAGCTCGCAAACGACTAGCGGGAGGTACGAGCAGTACTTC.

Concerning this clone: Other DNA sequences in the sample encode the same CDR3. This rearrangement joins TRBV7-2 to TRBJ2-7; D not certain. CDR1 and CDR2 from the germline V gene are SGHTA and FQGNSA. Trimming took off 4 bases at V and 3 bases at J, with 10 bases between the two ends. The CDR3 is 13 amino acids. CDR3 region: CASSSGPGYEQYF. The CDR3, as DNA: TGTGCCAGCAGCTCCGGACCGGGCTACGAGCAGTACTTC. The full variable domain, in which reference TRBV7-2 and TRBJ2-7 provide the parts outside the CDR3, is GAGVSQSPSNKVTEKGKDVELRCDPISGHTALYWYRQSLGQGLEFLIYFQGNSAPDKSGLPSDRFSAERTGGSVSTLTIQRTQQEDSAVYLCASSSGPGYEQYFGPGTRLTVT.

This rearrangement joins TRBV6-6 to TRBJ2-1, with D perhaps assigned TRBD1 or TRBD2 (5 bases each). This CDR3 region has 13 residues. Trimming took 4 bases from V and 8 from J, leaving 12 bases between them. Germline values: CDR1 MNHNY, CDR2 SVGAGI (reference sequence). The DNA for the CDR3 is TGTGCCAGCAGTTGGACACTAGTCGATGAGCAGTTCTTC. It is translated as CASSWTLVDEQFF.

The gene calls are TRBV28 and TRBJ1-2; D perhaps matches TRBD1 (6 bases). Per germline, CDR1 MDHEN and CDR2 SYDVKM. V shed 2 bases and J shed 4 bases, with 8 bases lying between them. CDR3 length: 13 amino acids. This chain's CDR3 is CASSLTGTYGYTF. CDR3 coding DNA: TGTGCCAGCAGTTTAACAGGGACCTATGGCTACACCTTC.

This clone is medium-sized within its sample. The rearrangement uses TRBV5-6 and TRBJ1-2; 7 bases agree with TRBD1. The germline V gene has CDR1 SGHDT and CDR2 YYEEEE. The CDR3 totals 13 residues. V lost 2 bases, J lost 3 bases, and 1 base stayed unmatched. This chain's CDR3 is CASSLQGHYGYTF. The CDR3 DNA sequence: TGTGCCAGCAGCTTACAGGGGCACTATGGCTACACCTTC.

The chain is built from TRBV19 and TRBJ2-1, with D perhaps TRBD1 (6 bases). Trimming cost V 1 base and J 0 bases, with 10 bases left between them. This CDR3 is 16 amino acids long. Germline CDR1 is LNHDA and CDR2 is SQIVND (reference sequence). CDR3 bases: TGTGCCAGTAGTATAGTCCTCAGGGGCTCCTACAATGAGCAGTTCTTC. Protein product: CASSIVLRGSYNEQFF.

The chain links TRBV29-1 to TRBJ2-7, with D perhaps TRBD1 (6 bases). CDR3 length: 15 amino acids. Trimming removed 0 bases from V and 4 bases from J, with 16 bases in between. The germline gives CDR1 SQVTM, CDR2 ANQGSEA. The CDR3 DNA reads TGCAGCGTTGAAGATGAGGCAGGGGCGCAGTACGAGCAGTACTTC. It is translated as CSVEDEAGAQYEQYF.

V and J are TRBV14 and TRBJ2-5, with TRBD2 matching 9 bases. The J segment lost 2 bases and the V segment lost 0 bases, leaving 4 bases of the junction unmatched. The CDR3 consists of 16 residues. Germline CDR1 SGHDN, CDR2 FVKESK. DNA for the CDR3: TGTGCCAGCAGCCAAGAAGCTAGCGGGGTTCAAGAGACCCAGTACTTC. This sequence encodes CASSQEASGVQETQYF.

The chain links TRBV7-8 to TRBJ1-2, with D possibly being TRBD1 (6 bases). There are 16 residues in the CDR3. Germline V gene sequence: CDR1 SGHVS, CDR2 FQNEAQ. The V end was cut by 1 base, the J end by 1 base, with 13 bases between. This CDR3 reads CASSLEYLQGNYGYTF. The CDR3 region has the DNA TGTGCCAGCAGCTTAGAATACCTACAGGGTAACTATGGCTACACCTTC.

The rearrangement links TRBV6-1 to TRBJ2-3, with TRBD2 matching over 9 bases. After removal of 2 bases from V and 5 bases from J, the junction contained 11 bases not matched to a gene. The CDR3 sequence is 17 residues long. Germline values: CDR1 MNHNS, CDR2 SASEGT. The CDR3 DNA reads as TGTGCCAGCAGTGAATTAAGTGCGGGAGGGCCTGAAGATACGCAGTATTTT. Encoded protein: CASSELSAGGPEDTQYF.

This clone was seen only once. The chain is built from TRBV9 and TRBJ1-1; D not resolved. The CDR3 contains 13 residues. With 3 bases removed from V and 6 bases from J, the gap between germline ends came to 12 bases. Looked up from germline, CDR1 is SGDLS and CDR2 is YYNGEE. The CDR3 bases are TGTGCCAGCAGCGCTGAAGAGTTGCCTGAAGCTTTCTTT. Protein sequence: CASSAEELPEAFF. Combining the CDR3 with reference TRBV9 and TRBJ1-1 gives the whole variable domain DSGVTQTPKHLITATGQRVTLRCSPRSGDLSVYWYQQSLDQGLQFLIQYYNGEERAKGNILERFSAQQFPDLHSELNLSSLELGDSALYFCASSAEELPEAFFGQGTRLTVV.

The CDR3: CASSQRSVDTQYF. CDR3 coding DNA: TGCGCCAGCAGTCAAAGGAGTGTAGATACGCAGTATTTT. This chain links TRBV23-1 with TRBJ2-3; D unclear. TRBV23-1 has ORF status, its function being uncertain. The CDR3 runs 13 residues. Trimming stripped 2 bases from V and 5 bases from J, with 8 bases between.